This is a list of T cell receptor beta chains from one sample in a study of shared clonotypes between healthy human individuals. This table comes from immunoSEQ multiplex PCR, and its TCRdb copy is limited to in-frame clones, with some not included. Of 850,000 to 1,200,000 clones in the sample, around 76% were seen once. The sequenced material came from memory CD4+ T cells sorted from blood. These receptors were collected from a man aged 18 to 35 in good health. Both conserved end residues are trimmed from each CDR3. The D gene is left open where the match is weak.

cdr3_length d_call v_call cdr3_aa
12 TRBD1 TRBV30 AWSVQGAQETQY
12 - TRBV27 ASSFIRGTDTQY
14 TRBD1 TRBV7-9 ASSLQRTGGWDEQY
10 - TRBV30 AWGDHYNEQF
14 - TRBV7-2 ASSKGQGGDSYEQY
15 - TRBV4-1 ASSNYLRTSSYNEQF
13 TRBD1 TRBV28 ASSFSTGFSYEQY
14 TRBD1 TRBV10-3 AISDRRDRGLGKLF
13 TRBD1 TRBV19 ASTVLQGNGYGYT
12 - TRBV5-4 ASSPPGTHYGYT
13 - TRBV4-1 ASSQEQAGPETQY
13 - TRBV7-2 ASSLVGGATGELF
13 - TRBV30 AWSRRDGTHQPQH
11 - TRBV15 ATSRGLQETQY
10 - TRBV5-1 ASSDNTDTQY
13 TRBD2 TRBV7-9 ASSSRGGLADTQY
10 TRBD1 TRBV6-5 ASRTGYGGYT
13 TRBD2 TRBV12-5 ASAPAGVYYNEQF